This T cell receptor (beta chain) was identified in a study of Graves' ophthalmopathy and Graves' hyperthyroidism. This clonotype was counted at least ten times. As yet, its antigen is unknown. RNA transcripts served as template for amplifying TCR beta CDR3 sequences. HTBI-primed RT-PCR formed the first round, and a multiplex PCR formed the second. TCRdb itself ran the multiplex PCR reads through MiXCR, one entry per CDR3 protein. This repertoire shows 200,000 to 250,000 distinct CDR3 sequences, approximately 21% found once; its top ten account for under 55%. Findings and limits, study-wide: Using a 13-signature model, the authors split ophthalmopathy from stable hyperthyroidism, with around 85% sensitivity and 65% to 82% specificity. Detection in blood was also observed for most expanded thyroid clonotypes above 0.001 frequency.

This CDR3 has 14 residues. The V gene lost 3 bases and the J gene lost 2 bases, with 12 bases spanning the gap. Germline V gene sequence: CDR1 SGHRS, CDR2 YFSETQ. The sequencing sample was made of peripheral blood. The sequence derives from a woman aged 45-59 years with Graves' ophthalmopathy. This chain links TRBV5-1 with TRBJ2-7, with D unclear. This CDR3 is CASSSNSLPYEQYF. The DNA of the CDR3 is TGCGCCAGCAGCTCAAACAGCTTACCCTACGAGCAGTACTTC. The complete variable domain, with remaining parts taken from reference TRBV5-1 and TRBJ2-7, reads KAGVTQTPRYLIKTRGQQVTLSCSPISGHRSVSWYQQTPGQGLQFLFEYFSETQRNKGNFPGRFSGRQFSNSRSEMNVSTLELGDSALYLCASSSNSLPYEQYFGPGTRLTVT.